This entry describes one T cell receptor beta chain. A read error may produce the germline difference seen at one junction end. The CDR3 has 15 residues. Germline V CDR1 and CDR2: LGHNT, FRNRAP. Data came from immunoSEQ multiplex PCR; TCRdb stores just in-frame clones and leaves some out. The sample lists some 640,000 clones; roughly nine tenths were seen once. This entry comes from a study of Ad26.COV2.S vaccination and SARS-CoV-2 variants. Stated treatment: roughly 20 received Ad26.COV2.S at low or high dose, single or two shots; a few received placebo; per-sample allocation not given. Sampling happened 63 days after the first vaccine or placebo injection.

This chain uses TRBV12-5 with TRBJ2-1; TRBD1 matches 8 bases. The sequence was collected from a person between 18 and 59 years old who received the Ad26.COV2.S COVID-19 vaccine or a placebo. Material: peripheral blood, obtained in a trial of Ad26.COV2.S vaccine versus placebo. CDR3 sequence reads: CTSGLGTGPYNEQFF. The CDR3 nucleotides are TGTACTAGTGGTTTGGGGACAGGCCCTTACAATGAGCAGTTCTTC.